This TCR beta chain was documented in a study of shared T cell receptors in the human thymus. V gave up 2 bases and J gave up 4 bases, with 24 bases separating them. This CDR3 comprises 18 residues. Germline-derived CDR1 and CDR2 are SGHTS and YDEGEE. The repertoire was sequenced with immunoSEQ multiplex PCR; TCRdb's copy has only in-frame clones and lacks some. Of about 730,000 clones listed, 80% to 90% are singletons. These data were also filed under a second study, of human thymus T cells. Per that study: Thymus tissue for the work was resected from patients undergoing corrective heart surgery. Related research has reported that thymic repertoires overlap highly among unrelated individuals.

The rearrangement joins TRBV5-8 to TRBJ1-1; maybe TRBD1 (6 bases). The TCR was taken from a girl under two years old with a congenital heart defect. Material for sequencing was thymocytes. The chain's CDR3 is CASSFYLSPIQGGTEAFF. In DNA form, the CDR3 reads TGTGCCAGCAGCTTTTACCTTTCACCTATTCAAGGGGGCACTGAAGCTTTCTTT.